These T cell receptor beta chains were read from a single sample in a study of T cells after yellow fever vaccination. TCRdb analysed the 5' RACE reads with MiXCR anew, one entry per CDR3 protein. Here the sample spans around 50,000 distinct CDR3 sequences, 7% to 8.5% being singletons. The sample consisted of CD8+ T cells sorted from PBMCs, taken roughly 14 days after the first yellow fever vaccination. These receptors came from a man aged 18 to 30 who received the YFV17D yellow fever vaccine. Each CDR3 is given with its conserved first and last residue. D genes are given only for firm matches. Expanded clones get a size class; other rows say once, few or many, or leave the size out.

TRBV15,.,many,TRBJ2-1,CATSRDLDNSYNEQFF,TGTGCCACCAGCAGAGATCTAGATAACTCCTACAATGAGCAGTTCTTC
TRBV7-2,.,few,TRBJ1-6,CASGQGGGSPLHF,TGTGCCAGCGGCCAGGGAGGGGGATCACCCCTCCACTTT
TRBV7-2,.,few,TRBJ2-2,CASSLDGSGGGELFF,TGTGCCAGCAGCTTAGACGGATCCGGCGGCGGGGAGCTGTTTTTT
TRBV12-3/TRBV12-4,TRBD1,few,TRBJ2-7,CASSWTGSYEQYF,TGTGCCAGCAGCTGGACAGGGAGTTACGAGCAGTACTTC
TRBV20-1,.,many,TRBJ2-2,CSAKSSGLNTGELFF,TGCAGTGCTAAATCCAGCGGGCTTAACACCGGGGAGCTGTTTTTT
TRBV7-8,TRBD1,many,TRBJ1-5,CASSYGGTGLQPQHF,TGTGCCAGCAGCTACGGAGGGACAGGGTTGCAGCCCCAGCATTTT
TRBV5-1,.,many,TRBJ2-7,CASSLGPQRSSYEQYF,TGCGCCAGCAGCTTGGGTCCCCAGAGGAGCTCCTACGAGCAGTACTTC
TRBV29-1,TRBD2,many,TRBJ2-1,CSVEGGGAFGNNEQFF,TGCAGCGTTGAGGGCGGGGGGGCCTTTGGCAACAATGAGCAGTTCTTC
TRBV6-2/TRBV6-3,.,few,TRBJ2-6,CASSYFLRNGANVLTF,TGTGCCAGCAGTTACTTCCTCCGGAACGGGGCCAACGTCCTGACTTTC
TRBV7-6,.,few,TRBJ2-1,CASSLVGRQGVDEQFF,TGTGCCAGCAGCTTAGTTGGACGGCAGGGCGTCGATGAGCAGTTCTTC
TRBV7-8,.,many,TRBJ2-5,CASRYPGSLGETQYF,TGTGCCAGCAGATATCCGGGCTCTTTAGGGGAGACCCAGTACTTC
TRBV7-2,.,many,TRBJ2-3,CASSPLPTSRYF,TGTGCCAGCAGCCCACTTCCGACAAGCCGGTATTTT
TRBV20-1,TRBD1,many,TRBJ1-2,CSARDRDRGIHYGYTF,TGCAGTGCTAGGGATAGGGACAGGGGGATCCACTATGGCTACACCTTC
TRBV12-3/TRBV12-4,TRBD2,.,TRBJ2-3,CVCALAGGPVTDTQYF,TGTGTCTGTGCTTTAGCGGGGGGCCCTGTCACAGATACGCAGTATTTT
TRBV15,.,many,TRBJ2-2,CATSRDRGLNTGELFF,TGTGCCACCAGCAGAGACCGGGGTCTGAACACCGGGGAGCTGTTTTTT
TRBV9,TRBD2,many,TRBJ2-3,CASSAGRGGRRLTDTQYF,TGTGCCAGCAGCGCTGGTCGGGGGGGGCGACGCCTCACAGATACGCAGTATTTT
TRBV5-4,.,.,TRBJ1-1,CASSLAGWGSNTEAFF,TGTGCCAGCAGCTTGGCCGGATGGGGATCGAACACTGAAGCTTTCTTT
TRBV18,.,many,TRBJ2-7,CASSPNDTYEQYF,TGTGCCAGCTCACCCAACGATACCTACGAGCAGTACTTC
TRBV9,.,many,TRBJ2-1,CASSVEYPAHNEQFF,TGTGCCAGCAGCGTAGAATACCCGGCCCACAATGAGCAGTTCTTC
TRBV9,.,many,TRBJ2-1,CASSPAEVSYNEQFF,TGTGCCAGCAGCCCTGCTGAGGTCTCCTACAATGAGCAGTTCTTC
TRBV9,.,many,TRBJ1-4,CASSATDRLSKKLFF,TGTGCCAGCAGCGCCACAGACAGGTTGTCAAAAAAACTGTTTTTT
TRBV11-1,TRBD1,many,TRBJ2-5,CASSHDRGGISWQETQYF,TGTGCCAGCAGCCATGACAGGGGTGGTATATCATGGCAGGAGACCCAGTACTTC
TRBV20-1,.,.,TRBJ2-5,CSARFLEFEGAGTQYF,TGCAGTGCTAGATTTTTGGAGTTCGAAGGGGCCGGGACCCAGTACTTC
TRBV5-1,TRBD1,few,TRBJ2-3,CASSLGTGADTQYF,TGCGCCAGCAGCTTGGGGACAGGGGCTGATACGCAGTATTTT
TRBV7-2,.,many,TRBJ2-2,CASSLAASTGELFF,TGTGCCAGCAGCTTAGCGGCTTCAACCGGGGAGCTGTTTTTT
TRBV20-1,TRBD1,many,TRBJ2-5,CSARDHSGTGGYQETQYF,TGCAGTGCTAGAGATCACTCGGGGACAGGGGGTTACCAAGAGACCCAGTACTTC
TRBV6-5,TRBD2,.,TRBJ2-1,CASSYGLVSDEQFF,TGTGCCAGCAGTTACGGACTAGTCAGCGATGAGCAGTTCTTC
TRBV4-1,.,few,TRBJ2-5,CASSQGPEEQETQYF,TGCGCCAGCAGCCAAGGCCCGGAGGAGCAAGAGACCCAGTACTTC
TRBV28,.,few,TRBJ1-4,CASSSTGTDEPNEKLFF,TGTGCCAGCAGTTCAACCGGGACGGACGAACCGAATGAAAAACTGTTTTTT
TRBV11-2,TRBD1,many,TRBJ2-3,CASSLDVQGASTDTQYF,TGTGCCAGCAGCTTAGATGTCCAGGGGGCTAGCACAGATACGCAGTATTTT
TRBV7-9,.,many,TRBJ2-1,CASSLAGGPYSYNEQFF,TGTGCCAGCAGCTTAGCGGGGGGGCCGTACTCCTACAATGAGCAGTTCTTC
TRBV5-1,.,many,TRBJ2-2,CASTGGQKNTGELFF,TGCGCCAGCACCGGGGGACAGAAAAACACCGGGGAGCTGTTTTTT
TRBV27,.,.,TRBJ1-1,CASLRQFPSWEAFF,TGTGCCAGCTTGAGACAGTTCCCGTCGTGGGAAGCTTTCTTT
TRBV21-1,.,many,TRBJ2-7,CASRGAAYEQYF,TGTGCCAGCCGGGGGGCAGCCTACGAGCAGTACTTC
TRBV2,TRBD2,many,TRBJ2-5,CASRKGTSGGETQYF,TGTGCCAGCAGGAAGGGGACTAGCGGGGGAGAGACCCAGTACTTC
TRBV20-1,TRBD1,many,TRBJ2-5,CSGSQPGQMLQETQYF,TGCAGTGGCAGTCAACCGGGACAGATGCTTCAAGAGACCCAGTACTTC
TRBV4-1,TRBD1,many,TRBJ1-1,CARSRGQALNTEAFF,TGCGCCAGAAGCCGAGGACAGGCCTTGAACACTGAAGCTTTCTTT
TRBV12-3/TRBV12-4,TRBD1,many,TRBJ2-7,CASSPRDRGSYEQYF,TGTGCCAGCAGTCCCCGGGACAGGGGATCCTACGAGCAGTACTTC
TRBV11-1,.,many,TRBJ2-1,CASSDSLGTLAVNEQFF,TGTGCCAGCAGCGACTCGCTGGGGACCTTGGCGGTCAATGAGCAGTTCTTC
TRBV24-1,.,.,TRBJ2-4,CATSVQLAKNIQYF,TGTGCCACCAGTGTACAGCTAGCCAAAAACATTCAGTACTTC
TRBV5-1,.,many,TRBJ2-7,CASSSAVTGPGDYEQYF,TGCGCCAGCAGCTCCGCGGTGACGGGTCCCGGGGACTACGAGCAGTACTTC
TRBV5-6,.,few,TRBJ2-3,CASSSHPTGEQYF,TGTGCCAGCAGCTCCCACCCGACTGGGGAGCAGTATTTT